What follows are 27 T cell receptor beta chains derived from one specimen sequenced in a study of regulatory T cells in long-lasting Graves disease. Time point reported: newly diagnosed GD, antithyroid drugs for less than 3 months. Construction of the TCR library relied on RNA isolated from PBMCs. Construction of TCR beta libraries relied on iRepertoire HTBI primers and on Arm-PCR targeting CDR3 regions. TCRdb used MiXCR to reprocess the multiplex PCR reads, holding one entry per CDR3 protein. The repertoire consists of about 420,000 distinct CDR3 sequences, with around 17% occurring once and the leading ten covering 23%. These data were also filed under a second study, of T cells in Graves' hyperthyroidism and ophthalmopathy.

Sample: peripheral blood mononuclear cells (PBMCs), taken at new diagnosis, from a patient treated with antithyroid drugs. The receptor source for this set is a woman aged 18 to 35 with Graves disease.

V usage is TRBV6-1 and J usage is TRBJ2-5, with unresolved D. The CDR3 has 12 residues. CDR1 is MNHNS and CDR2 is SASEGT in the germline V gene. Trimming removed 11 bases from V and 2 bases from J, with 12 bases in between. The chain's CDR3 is CARGRTQETQYF. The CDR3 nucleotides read TGTGCCCGCGGACGAACACAAGAGACCCAGTACTTC.

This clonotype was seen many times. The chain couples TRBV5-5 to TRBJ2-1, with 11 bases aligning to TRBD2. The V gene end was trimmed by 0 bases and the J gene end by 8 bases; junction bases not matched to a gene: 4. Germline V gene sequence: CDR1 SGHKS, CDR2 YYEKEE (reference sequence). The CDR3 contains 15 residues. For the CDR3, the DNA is TGTGCCAGCAGCTTGGTACTAGCGGGAGTCTATGAGCAGTTCTTC. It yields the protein CASSLVLAGVYEQFF.

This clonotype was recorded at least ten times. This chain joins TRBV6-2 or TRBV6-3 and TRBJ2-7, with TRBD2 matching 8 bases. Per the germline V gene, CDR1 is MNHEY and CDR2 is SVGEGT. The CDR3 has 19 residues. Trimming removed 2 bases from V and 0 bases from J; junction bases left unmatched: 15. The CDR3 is CASSYTLTKPGLDSYEQYF. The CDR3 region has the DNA TGTGCCAGCAGTTACACCCTTACGAAACCGGGACTAGACTCCTACGAGCAGTACTTC.

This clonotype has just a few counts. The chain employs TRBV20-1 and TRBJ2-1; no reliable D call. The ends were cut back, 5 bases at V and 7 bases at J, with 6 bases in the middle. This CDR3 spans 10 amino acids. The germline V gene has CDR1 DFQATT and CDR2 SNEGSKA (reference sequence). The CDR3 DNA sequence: TGCAGTGCTGCGATAAATGAGCAGTTCTTC. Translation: CSAAINEQFF.

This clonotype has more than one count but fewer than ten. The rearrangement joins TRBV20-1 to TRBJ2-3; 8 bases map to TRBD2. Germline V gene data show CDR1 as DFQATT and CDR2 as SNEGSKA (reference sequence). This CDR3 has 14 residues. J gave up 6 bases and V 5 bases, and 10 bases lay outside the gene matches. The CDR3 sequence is CSAGHGTSDDTQYF. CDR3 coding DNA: TGCAGTGCTGGCCACGGGACTAGTGACGATACGCAGTATTTT.

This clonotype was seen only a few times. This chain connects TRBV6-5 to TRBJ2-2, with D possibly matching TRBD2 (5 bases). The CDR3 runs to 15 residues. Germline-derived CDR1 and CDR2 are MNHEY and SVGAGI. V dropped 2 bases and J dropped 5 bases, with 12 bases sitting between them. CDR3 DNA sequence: TGTGCCAGCAGTTACGCGACAACTAGGACCGGGGAGCTGTTTTTT. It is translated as CASSYATTRTGELFF.

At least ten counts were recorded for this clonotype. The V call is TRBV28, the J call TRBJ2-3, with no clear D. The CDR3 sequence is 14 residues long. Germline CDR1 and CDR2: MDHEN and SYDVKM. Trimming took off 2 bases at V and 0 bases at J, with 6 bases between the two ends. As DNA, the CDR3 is TGTGCCAGCAGTTTACGGTTGAGCACAGATACGCAGTATTTT. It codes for CASSLRLSTDTQYF.

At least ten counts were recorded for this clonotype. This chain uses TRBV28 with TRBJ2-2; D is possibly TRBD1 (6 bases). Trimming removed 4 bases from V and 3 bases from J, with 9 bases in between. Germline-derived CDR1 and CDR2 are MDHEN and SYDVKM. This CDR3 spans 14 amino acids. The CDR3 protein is CASSWGQDTGELFF. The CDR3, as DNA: TGTGCCAGCAGTTGGGGACAAGACACCGGGGAGCTGTTTTTT.

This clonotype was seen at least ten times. The CDR3 DNA sequence: TGTGCCAGCAGCTTGGTAGCGGGAGGCCTCACAGATACGCAGTATTTT. This gives the protein CASSLVAGGLTDTQYF. The gene calls are TRBV7-9 and TRBJ2-3; TRBD2 aligns across 10 bases. This CDR3 is 16 amino acids long. The V gene's germline CDR1 is SEHNR and CDR2 FQNEAQ (reference sequence). V shed 3 bases and J 2 bases; nucleotides not matched to a gene: 5.

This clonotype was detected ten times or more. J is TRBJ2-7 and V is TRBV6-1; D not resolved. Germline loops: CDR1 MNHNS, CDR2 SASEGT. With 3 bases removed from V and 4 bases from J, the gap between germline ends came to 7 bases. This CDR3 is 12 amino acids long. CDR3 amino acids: CASSDRIYEQYF. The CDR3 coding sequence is TGTGCCAGCAGTGACAGGATATACGAGCAGTACTTC.

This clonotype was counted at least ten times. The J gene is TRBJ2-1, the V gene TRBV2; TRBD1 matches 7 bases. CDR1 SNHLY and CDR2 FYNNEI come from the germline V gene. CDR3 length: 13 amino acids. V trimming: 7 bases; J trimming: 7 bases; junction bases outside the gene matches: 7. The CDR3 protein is CASNLGQVNEQFF. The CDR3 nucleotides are TGTGCCAGCAACCTCGGACAGGTTAATGAGCAGTTCTTC.

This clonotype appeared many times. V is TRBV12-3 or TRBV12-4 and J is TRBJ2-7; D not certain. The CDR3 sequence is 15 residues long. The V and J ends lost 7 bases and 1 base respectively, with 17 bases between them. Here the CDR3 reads CASTKTLDRSYEQYF. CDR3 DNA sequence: TGTGCCAGCACCAAGACGTTAGACCGGTCCTACGAGCAGTACTTC.

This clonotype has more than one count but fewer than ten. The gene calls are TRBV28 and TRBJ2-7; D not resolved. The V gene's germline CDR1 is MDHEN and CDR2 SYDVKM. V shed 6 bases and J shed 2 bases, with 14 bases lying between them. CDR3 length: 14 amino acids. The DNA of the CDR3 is TGTGCCAGCAGCTTAAGTGGGTCACCCTACGAGCAGTACTTC. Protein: CASSLSGSPYEQYF.

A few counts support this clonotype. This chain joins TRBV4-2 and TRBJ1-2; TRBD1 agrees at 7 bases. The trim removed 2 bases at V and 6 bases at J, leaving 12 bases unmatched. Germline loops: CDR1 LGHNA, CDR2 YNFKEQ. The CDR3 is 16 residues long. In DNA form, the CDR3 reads TGTGCCAGCAGCCAAAACCGGGACAGCCTTTGGAATGGCTACACCTTC. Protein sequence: CASSQNRDSLWNGYTF.

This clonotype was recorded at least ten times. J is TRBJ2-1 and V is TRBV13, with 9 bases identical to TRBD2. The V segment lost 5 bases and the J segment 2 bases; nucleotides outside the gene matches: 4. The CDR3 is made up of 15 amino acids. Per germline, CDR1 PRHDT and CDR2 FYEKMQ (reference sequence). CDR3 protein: CASSSSGRPYNEQFF. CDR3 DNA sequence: TGTGCCAGCAGCAGCAGCGGGAGGCCCTACAATGAGCAGTTCTTC. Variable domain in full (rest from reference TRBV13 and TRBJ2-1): AAGVIQSPRHLIKEKRETATLKCYPIPRHDTVYWYQQGPGQDPQFLISFYEKMQSDKGSIPDRFSAQQFSDYHSELNMSSLELGDSALYFCASSSSGRPYNEQFFGPGTRLTVL.

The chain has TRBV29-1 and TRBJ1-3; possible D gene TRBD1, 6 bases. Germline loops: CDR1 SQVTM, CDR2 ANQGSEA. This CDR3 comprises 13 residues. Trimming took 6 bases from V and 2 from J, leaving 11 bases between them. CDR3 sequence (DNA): TGCAGCGTGGGACAAAGTACTGGAAACACCATATATTTT. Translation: CSVGQSTGNTIYF.

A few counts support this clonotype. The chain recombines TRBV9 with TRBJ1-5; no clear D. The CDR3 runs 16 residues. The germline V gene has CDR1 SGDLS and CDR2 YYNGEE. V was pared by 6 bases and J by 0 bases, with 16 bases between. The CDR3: CASNNPGGYSNQPQHF. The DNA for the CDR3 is TGTGCCAGCAACAACCCGGGAGGTTATAGCAATCAGCCCCAGCATTTT.

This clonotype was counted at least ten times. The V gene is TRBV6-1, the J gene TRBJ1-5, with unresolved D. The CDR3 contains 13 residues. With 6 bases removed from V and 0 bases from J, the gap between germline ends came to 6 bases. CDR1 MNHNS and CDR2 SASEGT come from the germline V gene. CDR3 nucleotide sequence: TGTGCCAGCAGCACAAGTAGCAATCAGCCCCAGCATTTT. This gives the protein CASSTSSNQPQHF.

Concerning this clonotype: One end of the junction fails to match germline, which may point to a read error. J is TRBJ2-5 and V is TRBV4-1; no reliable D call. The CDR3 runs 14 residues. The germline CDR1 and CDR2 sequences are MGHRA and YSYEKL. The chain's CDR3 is CAGSQEWVLETQYF. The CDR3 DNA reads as TGCGCCGGCAGCCAAGAGTGGGTGTTGGAGACCCAGTACTTC.

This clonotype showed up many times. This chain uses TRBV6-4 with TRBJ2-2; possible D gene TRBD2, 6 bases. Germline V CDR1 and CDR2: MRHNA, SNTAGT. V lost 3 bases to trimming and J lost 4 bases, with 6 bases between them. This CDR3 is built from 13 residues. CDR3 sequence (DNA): TGTGCCAGCAGTGAAGCGGGCACCGGGGAGCTGTTTTTT. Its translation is CASSEAGTGELFF.

The CDR3 coding sequence is TGTGCCAGCAGCCCCAGGGGACAGGGGATTGGGGGAAACACCATATATTTT. Translation: CASSPRGQGIGGNTIYF. The chain couples TRBV7-8 to TRBJ1-3, with 10 bases fitting TRBD1. Germline V gives CDR1 SGHVS, CDR2 FQNEAQ. The length of the CDR3 is 17 residues. After removal of 5 bases from V and 4 bases from J, the junction contained 11 bases not matched to a gene.

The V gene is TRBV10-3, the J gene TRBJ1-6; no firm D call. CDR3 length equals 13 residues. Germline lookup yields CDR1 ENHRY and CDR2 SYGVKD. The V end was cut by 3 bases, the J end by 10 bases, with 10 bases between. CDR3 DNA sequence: TGTGCCATCAGTGACAGATCGGAGTCACCCCTCCACTTT. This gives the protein CAISDRSESPLHF.

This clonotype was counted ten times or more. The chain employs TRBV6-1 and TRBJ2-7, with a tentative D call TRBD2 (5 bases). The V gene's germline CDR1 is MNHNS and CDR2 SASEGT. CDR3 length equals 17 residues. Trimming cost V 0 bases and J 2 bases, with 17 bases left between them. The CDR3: CASSEAHGLWFPYEQYF. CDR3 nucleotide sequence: TGTGCCAGCAGTGAAGCCCACGGACTTTGGTTTCCCTACGAGCAGTACTTC.

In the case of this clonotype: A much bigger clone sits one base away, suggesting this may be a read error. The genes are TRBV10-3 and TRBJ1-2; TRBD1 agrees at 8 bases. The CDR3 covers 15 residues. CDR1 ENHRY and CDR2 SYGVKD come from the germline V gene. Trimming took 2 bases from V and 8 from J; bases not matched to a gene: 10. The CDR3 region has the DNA TGTGCCATCAGTGAGGAGGGACAGGCATCGTACGGCTACACCTTC. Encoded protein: CAISEEGQASYGYTF.

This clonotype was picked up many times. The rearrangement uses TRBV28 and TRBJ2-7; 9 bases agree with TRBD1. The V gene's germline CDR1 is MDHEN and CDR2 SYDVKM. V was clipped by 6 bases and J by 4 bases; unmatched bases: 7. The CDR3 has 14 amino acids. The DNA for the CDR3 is TGTGCCAGCAGATCGGGACAGGGATCTTACGAGCAGTACTTC. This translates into CASRSGQGSYEQYF.

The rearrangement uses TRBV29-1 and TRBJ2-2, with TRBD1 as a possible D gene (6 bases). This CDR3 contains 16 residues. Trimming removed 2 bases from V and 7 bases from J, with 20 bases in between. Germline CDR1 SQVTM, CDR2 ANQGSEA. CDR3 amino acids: CSVERGDRQGSGELFF. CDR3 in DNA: TGCAGCGTTGAAAGAGGAGACAGGCAAGGTAGCGGGGAGCTGTTTTTT.

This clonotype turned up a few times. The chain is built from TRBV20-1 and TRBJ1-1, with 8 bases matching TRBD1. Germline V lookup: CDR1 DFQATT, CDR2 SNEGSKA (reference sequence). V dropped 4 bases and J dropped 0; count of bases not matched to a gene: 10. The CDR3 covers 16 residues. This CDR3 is CSAKSGTGGLNTEAFF. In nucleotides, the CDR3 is TGCAGTGCTAAGTCCGGGACAGGTGGGTTGAACACTGAAGCTTTCTTT.